The rows below give T cell receptor beta chains drawn from one sample of a study of chemoradiotherapy in HPV16-positive cancers. Profiling relied on immunoSEQ multiplex PCR, and the TCRdb table lists in-frame clones only, not all of them. The sample carries about 10,000 clones, 74% recorded once. The sample was acquired from a patient who underwent chemoradiotherapy. These receptor sequences come from a human donor with HPV-associated anogenital cancer. CDR3s leave out the opening cysteine and the closing phenylalanine or tryptophan. The listing skips clone size in some rows; elsewhere it reads once, few, many or a size class.

j_call v_call clone_size cdr3_length cdr3_aa
TRBJ2-1 TRBV7-2 NA 15 ASSLEVTSGSRNEQF
TRBJ2-3 TRBV7-3 NA 11 ASSPSGSDTQY
TRBJ2-1 TRBV7-9 NA 13 ASSLEAEISNEQF
TRBJ1-2 TRBV29-1 NA 11 SVPGTAGDGYT
TRBJ2-5 TRBV7-9 NA 11 ASSPTREKTQY
TRBJ1-1 TRBV5-1 few 12 ASSLAGAGTEAF
TRBJ2-3 TRBV4-1 NA 13 ASSQQTGSTDTQY
TRBJ2-1 TRBV5-1 few 11 ASSLASGTEQF
TRBJ2-7 TRBV9 once 13 ASSVAPDRAHEQY
TRBJ2-1 TRBV28 NA 11 ASSLPTGNEQF
TRBJ2-5 TRBV6-5 NA 12 ASARDQGAETQY